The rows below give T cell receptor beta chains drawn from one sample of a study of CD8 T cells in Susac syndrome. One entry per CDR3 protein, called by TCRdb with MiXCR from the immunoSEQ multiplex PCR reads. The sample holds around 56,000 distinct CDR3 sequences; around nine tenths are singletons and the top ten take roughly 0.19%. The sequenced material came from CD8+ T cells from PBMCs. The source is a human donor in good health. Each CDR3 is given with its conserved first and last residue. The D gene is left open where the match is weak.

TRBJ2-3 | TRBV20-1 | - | TGCAGTGCTAGAGACTTTCTGAGTGGTACAGATACGCAGTATTTT | CSARDFLSGTDTQYF
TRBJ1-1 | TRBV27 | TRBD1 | TGTGCCAGCAGTACGAGGGACAGGGCCGTGATGACTGAAGCTTTCTTT | CASSTRDRAVMTEAFF
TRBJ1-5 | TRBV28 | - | TGTGCCAGCAGTTTAGGTGAGCGGCCTAGCAATCAGCCCCAGCATTTT | CASSLGERPSNQPQHF
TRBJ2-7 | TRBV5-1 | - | TGCGCCAGCAGACTGACACCCTCCTACGAGCAGTACTTC | CASRLTPSYEQYF
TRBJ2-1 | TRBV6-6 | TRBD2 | TGTGCCAGCAGTTACTTCCTAGCGGGGGAGGAGCAGTTCTTC | CASSYFLAGEEQFF
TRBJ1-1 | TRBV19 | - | TGTGCCAGTAATAAGTGGATGAACACTGAAGCTTTCTTT | CASNKWMNTEAFF
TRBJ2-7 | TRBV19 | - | TGTGCCAGCTCCGGGAGCTGGGGCTCCTACGAGCAGTACTTC | CASSGSWGSYEQYF
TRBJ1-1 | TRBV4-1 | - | TGCGCCAGCAGCCAAGATGAGGGCATGAACACTGAAGCTTTCTTT | CASSQDEGMNTEAFF
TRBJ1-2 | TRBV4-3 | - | TGCGCCAGCAGCCAAGATTGGACAGCCACTAACTATGGCTACACCTTC | CASSQDWTATNYGYTF
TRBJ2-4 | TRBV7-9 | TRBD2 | TGTGCCAGCAGCTCGGCTAGCGGGAACTCCAAAAACATTCAGTACTTC | CASSSASGNSKNIQYF
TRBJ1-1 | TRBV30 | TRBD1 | TGTGCCTGGAGTCCTCCGTACTTGGGACAGGACACTGAAGCTTTCTTT | CAWSPPYLGQDTEAFF
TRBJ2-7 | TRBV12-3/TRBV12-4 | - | TGTGCCAGCAGGACACTTGGAGGGTTTTACGAGCAGTACTTC | CASRTLGGFYEQYF